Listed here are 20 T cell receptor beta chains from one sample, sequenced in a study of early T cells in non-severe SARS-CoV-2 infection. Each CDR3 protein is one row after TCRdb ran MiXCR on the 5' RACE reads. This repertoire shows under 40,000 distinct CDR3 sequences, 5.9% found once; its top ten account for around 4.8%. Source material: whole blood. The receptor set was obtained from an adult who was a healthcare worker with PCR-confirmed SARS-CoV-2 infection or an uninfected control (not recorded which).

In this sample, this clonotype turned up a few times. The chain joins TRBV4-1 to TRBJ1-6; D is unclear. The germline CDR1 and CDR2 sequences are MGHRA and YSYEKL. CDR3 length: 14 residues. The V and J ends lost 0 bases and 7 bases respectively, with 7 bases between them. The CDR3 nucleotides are TGCGCCAGCAGCCAAGACAGGCCGAATTCACCCCTCCACTTT. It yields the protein CASSQDRPNSPLHF.

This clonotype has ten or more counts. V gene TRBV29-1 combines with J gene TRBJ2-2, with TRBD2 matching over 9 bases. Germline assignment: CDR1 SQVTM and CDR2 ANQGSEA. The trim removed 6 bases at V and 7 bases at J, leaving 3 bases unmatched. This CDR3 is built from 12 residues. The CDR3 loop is CSVSSGVGELFF. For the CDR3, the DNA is TGCAGCGTCTCTAGCGGGGTCGGGGAGCTGTTTTTT.

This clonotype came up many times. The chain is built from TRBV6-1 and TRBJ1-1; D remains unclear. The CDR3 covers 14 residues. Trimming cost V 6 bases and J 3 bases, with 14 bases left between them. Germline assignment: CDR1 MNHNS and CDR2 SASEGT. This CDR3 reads CASRGWGEDTEAFF. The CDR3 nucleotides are TGTGCCAGCAGGGGTTGGGGAGAGGACACTGAAGCTTTCTTT.

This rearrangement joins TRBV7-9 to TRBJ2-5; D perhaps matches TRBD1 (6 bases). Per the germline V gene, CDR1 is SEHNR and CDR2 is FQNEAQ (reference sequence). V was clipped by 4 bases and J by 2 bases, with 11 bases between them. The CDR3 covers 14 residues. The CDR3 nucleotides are TGTGCCAGCAGCTACAGAGACAGGCAAGAGACCCAGTACTTC. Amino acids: CASSYRDRQETQYF.

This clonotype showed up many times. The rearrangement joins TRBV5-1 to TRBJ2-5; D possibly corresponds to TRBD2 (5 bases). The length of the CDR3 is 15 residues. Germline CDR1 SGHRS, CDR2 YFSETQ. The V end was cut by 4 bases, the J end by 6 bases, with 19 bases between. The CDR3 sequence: CASSRTGNMDQTQYF. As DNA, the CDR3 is TGCGCCAGCAGCCGTACCGGGAATATGGACCAGACCCAGTACTTC.

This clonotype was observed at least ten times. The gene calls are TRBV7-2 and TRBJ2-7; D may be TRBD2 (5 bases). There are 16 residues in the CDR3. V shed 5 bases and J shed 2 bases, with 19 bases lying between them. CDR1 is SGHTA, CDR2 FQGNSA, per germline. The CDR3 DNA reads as TGTGCCAGCAGCCCCGAGGGCATCGTCCGACCCTACGAGCAGTACTTC. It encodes CASSPEGIVRPYEQYF.

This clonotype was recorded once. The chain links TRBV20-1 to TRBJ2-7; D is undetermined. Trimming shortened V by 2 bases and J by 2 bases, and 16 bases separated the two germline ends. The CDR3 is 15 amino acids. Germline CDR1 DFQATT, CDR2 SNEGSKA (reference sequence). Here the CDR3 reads CSARLVHIGPYEQYF. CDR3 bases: TGCAGTGCTAGACTAGTACACATCGGGCCCTACGAGCAGTACTTC.

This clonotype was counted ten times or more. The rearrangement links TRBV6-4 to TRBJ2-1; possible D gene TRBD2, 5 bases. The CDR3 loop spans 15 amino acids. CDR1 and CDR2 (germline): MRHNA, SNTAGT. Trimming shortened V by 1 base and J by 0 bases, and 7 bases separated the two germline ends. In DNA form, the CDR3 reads TGTGCCAGCAGTGACTTCGCGGGCTCCTACAATGAGCAGTTCTTC. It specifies CASSDFAGSYNEQFF.

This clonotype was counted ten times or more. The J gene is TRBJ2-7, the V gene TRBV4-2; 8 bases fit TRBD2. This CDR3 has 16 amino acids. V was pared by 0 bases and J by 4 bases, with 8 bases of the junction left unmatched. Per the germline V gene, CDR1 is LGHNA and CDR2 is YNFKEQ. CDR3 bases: TGTGCCAGCAGCCAAGAGATGGGGCGGGGGGTATACGAGCAGTACTTC. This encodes CASSQEMGRGVYEQYF.

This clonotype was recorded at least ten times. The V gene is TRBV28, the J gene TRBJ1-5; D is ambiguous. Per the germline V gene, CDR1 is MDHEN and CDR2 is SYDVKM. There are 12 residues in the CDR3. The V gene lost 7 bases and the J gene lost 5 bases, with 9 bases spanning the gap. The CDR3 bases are TGTGCCAGCACCGAAGGATATCAGCCCCAGCATTTT. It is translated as CASTEGYQPQHF.

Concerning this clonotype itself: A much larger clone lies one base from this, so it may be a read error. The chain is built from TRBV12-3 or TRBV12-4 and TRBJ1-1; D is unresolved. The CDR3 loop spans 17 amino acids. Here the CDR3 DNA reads TGTGCCAGCAGGCCCGCGGGTTGGGGTCTTAAGAACACTGACGCTTTCTTT. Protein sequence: CASRPAGWGLKNTDAFF.

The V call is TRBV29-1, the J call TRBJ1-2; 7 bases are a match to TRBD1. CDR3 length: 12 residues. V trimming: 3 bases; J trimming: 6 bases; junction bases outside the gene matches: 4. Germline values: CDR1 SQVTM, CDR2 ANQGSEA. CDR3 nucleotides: TGCAGCGTTGAGCGCAGGGGGGATGGCTACACCTTC. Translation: CSVERRGDGYTF.

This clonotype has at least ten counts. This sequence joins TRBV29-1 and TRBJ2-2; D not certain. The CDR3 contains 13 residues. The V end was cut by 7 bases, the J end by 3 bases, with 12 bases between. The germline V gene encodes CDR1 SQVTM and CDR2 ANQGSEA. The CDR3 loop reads CSAGNTDTGELFF. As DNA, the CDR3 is TGCAGCGCTGGGAATACGGACACCGGGGAGCTGTTTTTT.

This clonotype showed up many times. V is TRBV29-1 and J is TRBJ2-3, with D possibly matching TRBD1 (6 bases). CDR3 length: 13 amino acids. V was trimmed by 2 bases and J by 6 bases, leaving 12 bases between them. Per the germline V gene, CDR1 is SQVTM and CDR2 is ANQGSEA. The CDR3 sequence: CSVESQGWDTQYF. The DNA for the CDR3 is TGCAGCGTTGAATCGCAGGGGTGGGATACGCAGTATTTT.

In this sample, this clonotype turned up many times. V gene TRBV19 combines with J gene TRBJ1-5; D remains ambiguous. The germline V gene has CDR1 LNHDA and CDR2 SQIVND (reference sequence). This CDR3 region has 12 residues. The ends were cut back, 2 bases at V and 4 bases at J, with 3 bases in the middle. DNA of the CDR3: TGTGCCAGTAGTATAAGTAATCAGCCCCAGCATTTT. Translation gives CASSISNQPQHF.

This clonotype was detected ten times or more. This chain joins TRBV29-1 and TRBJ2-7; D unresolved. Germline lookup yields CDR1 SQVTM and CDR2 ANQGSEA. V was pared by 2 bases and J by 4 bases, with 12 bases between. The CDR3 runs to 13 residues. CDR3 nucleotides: TGCAGCGTTGAAATAAAGGGTAGATACGAGCAGTACTTC. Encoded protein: CSVEIKGRYEQYF.

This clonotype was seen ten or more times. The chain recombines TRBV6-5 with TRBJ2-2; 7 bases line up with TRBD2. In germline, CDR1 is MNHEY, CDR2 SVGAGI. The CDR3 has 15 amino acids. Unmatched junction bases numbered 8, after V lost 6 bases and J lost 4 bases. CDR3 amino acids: CASSPSGTTTGELFF. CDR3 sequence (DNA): TGTGCCAGCAGCCCCAGCGGGACTACCACCGGGGAGCTGTTTTTT.

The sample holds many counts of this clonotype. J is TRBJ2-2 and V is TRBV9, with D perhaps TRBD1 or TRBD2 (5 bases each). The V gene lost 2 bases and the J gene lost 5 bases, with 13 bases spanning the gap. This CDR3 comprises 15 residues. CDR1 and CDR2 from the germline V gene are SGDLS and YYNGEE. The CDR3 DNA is TGTGCCAGCAGCGTCGGGACCCGCGGAACCGGGGAGCTGTTTTTT. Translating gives CASSVGTRGTGELFF.

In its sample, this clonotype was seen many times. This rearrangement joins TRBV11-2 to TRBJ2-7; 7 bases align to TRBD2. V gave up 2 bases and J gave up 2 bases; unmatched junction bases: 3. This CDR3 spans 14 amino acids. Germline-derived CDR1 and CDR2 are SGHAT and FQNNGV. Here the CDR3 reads CASSLHGGTYEQYF. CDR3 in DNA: TGTGCCAGCAGCTTACACGGGGGGACCTACGAGCAGTACTTC.

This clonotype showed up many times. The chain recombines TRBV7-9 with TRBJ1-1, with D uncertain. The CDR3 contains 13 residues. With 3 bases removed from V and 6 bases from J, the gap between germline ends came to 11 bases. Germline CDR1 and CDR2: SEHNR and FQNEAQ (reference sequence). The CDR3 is CASSFIGEAEAFF. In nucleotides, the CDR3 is TGTGCCAGCAGCTTTATCGGGGAGGCTGAAGCTTTCTTT.